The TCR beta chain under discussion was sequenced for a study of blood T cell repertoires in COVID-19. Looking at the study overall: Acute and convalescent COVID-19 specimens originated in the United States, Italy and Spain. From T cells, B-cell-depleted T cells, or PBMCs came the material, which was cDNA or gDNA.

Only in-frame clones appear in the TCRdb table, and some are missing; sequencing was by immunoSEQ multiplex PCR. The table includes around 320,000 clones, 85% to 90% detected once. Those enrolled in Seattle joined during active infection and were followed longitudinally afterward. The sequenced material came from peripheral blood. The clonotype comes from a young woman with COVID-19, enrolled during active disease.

This chain's CDR3 is CASSQDPTGSREQYF. In DNA form, the CDR3 reads TGTGCCAGCAGCCAAGACCCCACAGGTTCCAGGGAGCAGTACTTC. V is TRBV3-1 (or the pseudogene TRBV3-2) and J is TRBJ2-7, with D maybe TRBD1 (5 bases). Germline loops: CDR1 LGHDT, CDR2 YNNKEL (reference sequence). CDR3 size: 15 residues. Trimming removed 0 bases at V and 7 bases at J, with 16 bases between.